Each of the 18 T cell receptor beta chains below was sequenced from the same sample in a study of control samples from healthy donors and cancer patients. Sequenced by immunoSEQ multiplex PCR; TCRdb stores in-frame clones only, minus some. The sample yields some 150,000 clones, 96% seen once. The material sequenced was blood. Source of these receptors: a woman aged 25-40 years in good health.

The chain joins TRBV28 to TRBJ1-2; perhaps TRBD1 as D (5 bases). The germline V gene has CDR1 MDHEN and CDR2 SYDVKM. V shed 2 bases and J shed 5 bases, with 15 bases lying between them. The CDR3 contains 15 residues. CDR3 sequence reads: CASSLLGGSLYGYTF. CDR3 nucleotide sequence: TGTGCCAGCAGTTTACTCGGGGGAAGTTTATATGGCTACACCTTC.

The V and J genes are TRBV18 and TRBJ2-1; D is undetermined. V lost 3 bases and J 7 bases, leaving 19 bases between the germline ends. This CDR3 has 16 amino acids. Germline CDR1 reads KGHSH; CDR2 reads LQKENI. In DNA, the CDR3 is TGTGCCAGCTCACCGGAGTGGGAACCCAGGTTTAATGAGCAGTTCTTC. This codes for CASSPEWEPRFNEQFF.

The V gene is TRBV5-4, the J gene TRBJ2-5; TRBD1 matches 7 bases. Germline values: CDR1 SGHNT, CDR2 YYREEE (reference sequence). The CDR3 has 16 residues. The J segment lost 0 bases and the V segment lost 4 bases, leaving 9 bases of the junction unmatched. The CDR3 sequence is CASSPTLQGNQETQYF. Here the CDR3 DNA reads TGTGCCAGCAGCCCGACCCTACAGGGGAACCAAGAGACCCAGTACTTC.

The V and J genes are TRBV5-1 and TRBJ2-3; D not resolved. The CDR3 contains 13 residues. CDR1 and CDR2 from the germline V gene are SGHRS and YFSETQ. V lost 0 bases and J 3 bases, leaving 5 bases between the germline ends. The CDR3 is CASSLVVTDTQYF. Written as DNA, the CDR3 is TGCGCCAGCAGCTTGGTCGTAACAGATACGCAGTATTTT.

The chain joins TRBV9 to TRBJ1-1; TRBD1 is a possible D gene (6 bases). Trimming removed 0 bases at V and 3 bases at J, with 12 bases between. Germline V lookup: CDR1 SGDLS, CDR2 YYNGEE. The CDR3 consists of 15 residues. CDR3 sequence: CASSVGGGDYTEAFF. The DNA for the CDR3 is TGTGCCAGCAGCGTAGGAGGGGGTGATTACACTGAAGCTTTCTTT.

V usage is TRBV4-1 and J usage is TRBJ1-2; 8 positions match TRBD1. The ends lost 1 base at V and 2 bases at J; junction bases unmatched: 6. CDR1 and CDR2 from the germline V gene are MGHRA and YSYEKL. This CDR3 spans 16 amino acids. CDR3 amino acids: CASSQGMTGANYGYTF. For the CDR3, the DNA is TGCGCCAGCAGCCAAGGGATGACAGGGGCGAACTATGGCTACACCTTC.

V is TRBV6-1 and J is TRBJ1-5, with TRBD1 matching 7 bases. V lost 2 bases to trimming and J lost 4 bases; unmatched junction nucleotides: 5. This CDR3 spans 15 amino acids. Germline V CDR1 and CDR2: MNHNS, SASEGT. The CDR3, as DNA: TGTGCCAGCAGTGAAAAGGGGGACAGAAATCAGCCCCAGCATTTT. This encodes CASSEKGDRNQPQHF.

The V call is TRBV28, the J call TRBJ2-1, with TRBD2 matching over 13 bases. Germline V gene sequence: CDR1 MDHEN, CDR2 SYDVKM. The junction had 1 base not matched to a gene; V was cut back by 6 bases and J by 5 bases. This CDR3 comprises 14 residues. The CDR3 is CASRLAGGDNEQFF. CDR3 sequence (DNA): TGTGCCAGCAGACTAGCGGGAGGGGACAATGAGCAGTTCTTC.

This chain joins TRBV11-2 and TRBJ1-4; D is unclear. Germline CDR1 is SGHAT and CDR2 is FQNNGV. The CDR3 length is 19 residues. With 2 bases removed from V and 6 bases from J, the gap between germline ends came to 25 bases. In DNA, the CDR3 is TGTGCCAGCAGCTTAAAGAAAGGATGGGGTATACCTCGGGATGAAAAACTGTTTTTT. Protein: CASSLKKGWGIPRDEKLFF.

This clone was picked up one time. The chain couples TRBV19 to TRBJ2-1; weak D call: TRBD1 (6 bases). Trimming took 3 bases from V and 6 from J, leaving 12 bases between them. Germline lookup yields CDR1 LNHDA and CDR2 SQIVND (reference sequence). CDR3 length equals 14 residues. DNA for the CDR3: TGTGCCAGTAGTATGACAGGCCAAGGCAATGAGCAGTTCTTC. Amino acid sequence: CASSMTGQGNEQFF.

This chain joins TRBV6-6 and TRBJ1-6; a possible D gene is TRBD1 (6 bases). With 11 bases removed from V and 9 bases from J, the gap between germline ends came to 20 bases. CDR3 length equals 14 residues. Germline CDR1 reads MNHNY; CDR2 reads SVGAGI (reference sequence). This chain's CDR3 is CAGKGEGSGSPLHF. CDR3 nucleotide sequence: TGTGCCGGAAAGGGGGAGGGATCAGGTTCACCCCTCCACTTT.

The rearrangement joins TRBV4-1 to TRBJ1-2, with no clear D. Trimming cost V 0 bases and J 5 bases, with 10 bases left between them. The CDR3 loop spans 14 amino acids. In germline, CDR1 is MGHRA, CDR2 YSYEKL. Here the CDR3 reads CASSQERLPYGYTF. In DNA, the CDR3 is TGCGCCAGCAGCCAAGAACGTCTCCCATATGGCTACACCTTC.

V gene TRBV6-5 combines with J gene TRBJ2-1; 7 bases are a match to TRBD2. The ends lost 5 bases at V and 9 bases at J; junction bases unmatched: 10. In germline, CDR1 is MNHEY, CDR2 SVGAGI. CDR3 length equals 14 residues. The CDR3 spells CASSRGVGFTEQFF. CDR3 nucleotides: TGTGCCAGCAGTCGGGGGGTAGGATTTACTGAGCAGTTCTTC.

V is TRBV4-1 and J is TRBJ1-2, with D perhaps TRBD1 (6 bases). The CDR3 runs to 15 residues. CDR1 and CDR2 from the germline V gene are MGHRA and YSYEKL. Between the trimmed V and J ends, which lost 2 bases and 7 bases, there was a span of 17 bases. The CDR3 spells CASSQRYPGHLGYTF. The CDR3 bases are TGCGCCAGCAGCCAAAGATACCCGGGACACCTTGGCTACACCTTC.

As DNA, the CDR3 is TGTGCCAGTAGTGGACAGGGTAGAGGAAATTCACCCCTCCACTTT. Translating it yields CASSGQGRGNSPLHF. The chain links TRBV19 to TRBJ1-6; 8 nucleotides align to TRBD1. V was pared by 5 bases and J by 7 bases, with 7 bases of the junction left unmatched. Germline CDR1 reads LNHDA; CDR2 reads SQIVND (reference sequence). The CDR3 runs 15 residues.

The chain couples TRBV20-1 to TRBJ1-1; D is perhaps TRBD1 (6 bases). This CDR3 comprises 11 residues. Germline lookup yields CDR1 DFQATT and CDR2 SNEGSKA (reference sequence). This CDR3 reads CRASRGAEAFF. The DNA for the CDR3 is TGCAGGGCGTCTAGGGGGGCTGAAGCTTTCTTT.

The chain joins TRBV9 to TRBJ2-1; D may be TRBD2 (6 bases). The CDR3 contains 13 residues. The germline V and J ends were trimmed by 3 bases and 4 bases, with 8 bases remaining between them. Germline V CDR1 and CDR2: SGDLS, YYNGEE. CDR3 amino acids: CASSATSYNEQFF. CDR3 in DNA: TGTGCCAGCAGCGCGACTAGTTACAATGAGCAGTTCTTC. Using reference TRBV9 and TRBJ2-1 for the parts outside the CDR3, the full variable domain is DSGVTQTPKHLITATGQRVTLRCSPRSGDLSVYWYQQSLDQGLQFLIQYYNGEERAKGNILERFSAQQFPDLHSELNLSSLELGDSALYFCASSATSYNEQFFGPGTRLTVL.

This chain uses TRBV19 with TRBJ1-1; D gene unclear. The V gene's germline CDR1 is LNHDA and CDR2 SQIVND (reference sequence). The CDR3 contains 14 residues. Between the trimmed V and J ends, which lost 1 base and 0 bases, there was a span of 6 bases. DNA of the CDR3: TGTGCCAGTAGTATAGGAAGGGTGAACACTGAAGCTTTCTTT. It is translated as CASSIGRVNTEAFF.